Each of the 5 T cell receptor beta chains below was sequenced from the same sample in a study of T-cell memory formation after mild COVID-19. Each CDR3 protein gets one entry after TCRdb re-called the 5' RACE reads with MiXCR. The sample lists 340,000 or so distinct CDR3 sequences; approximately 12% were seen once. Sequencing was done on a sample of PBMCs or a T cell subset sorted from them (not recorded which). These receptors were collected from a young man who had mild COVID-19 (a few samples of this study predate the infection). Cell type and time point are not known.

This clonotype was seen more than once but under ten times. This rearrangement joins TRBV5-6 to TRBJ1-2; no definite D call. V lost 0 bases to trimming and J lost 8 bases, with 11 bases between them. The CDR3 covers 13 residues. Per germline, CDR1 SGHDT and CDR2 YYEEEE. CDR3 in amino acids: CASSLELLMGYTF. The CDR3 bases are TGTGCCAGCAGCTTGGAGCTTCTGATGGGCTACACCTTC.

The rearrangement joins TRBV19 to TRBJ2-2; TRBD2 agrees at 12 bases. Unmatched junction bases numbered 6, after V lost 4 bases and J lost 6 bases. The CDR3 has 16 amino acids. The germline CDR1 and CDR2 sequences are LNHDA and SQIVND (reference sequence). CDR3 nucleotides: TGTGCCAGTAGTACTCCTAGCGGGGGGGCTCCCGGGGAGCTGTTTTTT. This translates into CASSTPSGGAPGELFF.

This rearrangement joins TRBV29-1 to TRBJ2-5; the match to TRBD2 covers 10 bases. Germline assignment: CDR1 SQVTM and CDR2 ANQGSEA. The CDR3 consists of 14 residues. V gave up 4 bases and J gave up 4 bases; unmatched junction bases: 6. CDR3 in amino acids: CSVVSGGARETQYF. The CDR3 bases are TGCAGCGTTGTAAGCGGGGGGGCCCGAGAGACCCAGTACTTC.

This sequence joins TRBV28 and TRBJ2-7; D uncertain. CDR1 is MDHEN and CDR2 is SYDVKM in the germline V gene. V was clipped by 6 bases and J by 1 base, with 10 bases between them. CDR3 size: 13 residues. The CDR3: CASRATASYEQYF. The CDR3 region has the DNA TGTGCCAGCAGGGCAACAGCGTCCTACGAGCAGTACTTC.

The chain employs TRBV7-2 and TRBJ1-5, with D perhaps TRBD1 (5 bases). This CDR3 is 16 amino acids long. Germline V gives CDR1 SGHTA, CDR2 FQGNSA. The V gene lost 3 bases and the J gene lost 6 bases, with 18 bases spanning the gap. The DNA for the CDR3 is TGTGCCAGCAGCTTGGGAACTAGGGGAGGCGGTCAGCCCCAGCATTTT. It yields the protein CASSLGTRGGGQPQHF.